These 27 T cell receptor beta chains share one sample of origin, sequenced in a study of T cell responses to AZD1222 COVID-19 vaccine. Measured with immunoSEQ multiplex PCR; TCRdb has only the in-frame clones, and not every one. The repertoire has 130,000 to 150,000 clones, about 88% of them found once; the top ten carry roughly 4.7%. The sequenced sample was peripheral blood, obtained on day 0 of AZD1222 vaccination. All receptors come from an adult in good health.

As for this clone: The identical CDR3 is also encoded by other nucleotide sequences in the sample. The chain is built from TRBV13 and TRBJ2-1, with no clear D. V was shortened by 1 base and J by 3 bases, with 4 bases between the two germline ends. CDR1 is PRHDT and CDR2 is FYEKMQ in the germline V gene (reference sequence). The CDR3 sequence is 13 residues long. The CDR3 coding sequence is TGTGCCAGCAGCTTAGACTACTACAATGAGCAGTTCTTC. Protein: CASSLDYYNEQFF.

The rearrangement joins TRBV7-2 to TRBJ2-1; 8 bases align to TRBD2. Germline loops: CDR1 SGHTA, CDR2 FQGNSA. This CDR3 has 15 residues. V lost 1 base, J lost 4 bases, and 3 bases stayed unmatched. The CDR3 nucleotides read TGTGCCAGCAGCTTAGGACTAGCGTTATACAATGAGCAGTTCTTC. The encoded protein is CASSLGLALYNEQFF. The whole variable domain, filled in from reference TRBV7-2 and TRBJ2-1, reads GAGVSQSPSNKVTEKGKDVELRCDPISGHTALYWYRQSLGQGLEFLIYFQGNSAPDKSGLPSDRFSAERTGGSVSTLTIQRTQQEDSAVYLCASSLGLALYNEQFFGPGTRLTVL.

The chain joins TRBV11-2 to TRBJ2-7, with TRBD2 matching over 13 bases. Trimming removed 6 bases from V and 3 bases from J; junction bases left unmatched: 8. Germline CDR1 SGHAT, CDR2 FQNNGV. The CDR3 totals 16 residues. The DNA of the CDR3 is TGTGCCAGCAGGGGGGCCGGGACTAGCGGGAACTACGAGCAGTACTTC. It translates to CASRGAGTSGNYEQYF.

CDR3 DNA: TGTGCCAGTAGTATCGGCCCCGGACAGGGCCTTTATACGAACACCGGGGAGCTGTTTTTT. Translating gives CASSIGPGQGLYTNTGELFF. The gene calls are TRBV19 and TRBJ2-2, with TRBD1 matching over 8 bases. The J segment lost 0 bases and the V segment lost 3 bases, leaving 15 bases of the junction unmatched. The CDR3 covers 20 residues. The germline V gene has CDR1 LNHDA and CDR2 SQIVND (reference sequence).

The rearrangement uses TRBV11-2 and TRBJ1-2; TRBD1 is a possible D gene (5 bases). The germline CDR1 and CDR2 sequences are SGHAT and FQNNGV. Trimming took 1 base from V and 10 from J, leaving 7 bases between them. The CDR3 is 11 residues long. The CDR3 sequence is CASSLGGSYTF. In DNA form, the CDR3 reads TGTGCCAGCAGCTTAGGGGGGTCCTACACCTTC.

V usage is TRBV6-5 and J usage is TRBJ2-7; TRBD2 aligns across 14 bases. This CDR3 has 14 amino acids. J gave up 6 bases and V 6 bases, and 4 bases lay outside the gene matches. Germline CDR1 MNHEY, CDR2 SVGAGI. The CDR3 region has the DNA TGTGCCAGCAGGGGACTAGCGGGAGAGGCCGAGCAGTACTTC. Translation: CASRGLAGEAEQYF.

The CDR3 DNA is TGTGCCAGCAGCCACAGGGAGACAGGGAAAGGCCCCAGAAAGGGCGCTGGGGCCAACGTCCTGACTTTC. Translated: CASSHRETGKGPRKGAGANVLTF. The J gene is TRBJ2-6, the V gene TRBV28; 7 nucleotides align to TRBD1. CDR3 length: 23 residues. Germline CDR1 and CDR2: MDHEN and SYDVKM. V was clipped by 6 bases and J by 2 bases; unmatched bases: 28.

This sequence joins TRBV10-1 and TRBJ1-6, with D unclear. Germline V gene sequence: CDR1 WNHNN, CDR2 SYGVQD (reference sequence). The V and J ends lost 3 bases and 7 bases respectively, with 7 bases between them. The CDR3 covers 13 residues. The CDR3 nucleotides read TGCGCCAGCAGTGAACAGCTGAATTCACCCCTCCACTTT. It translates to CASSEQLNSPLHF.

The J gene is TRBJ1-1, the V gene TRBV30; D unclear. CDR3 length equals 13 residues. CDR1 and CDR2 (germline): GTSNPN, SVGIG (reference sequence). Trimming left V 0 bases short and J 1 base short, with 6 bases between. The CDR3 nucleotides are TGTGCCTGGAGTGTTTATCGGAACACTGAAGCTTTCTTT. Residues: CAWSVYRNTEAFF.

The chain combines TRBV7-2 with TRBJ2-7; D perhaps matches TRBD2 (5 bases). V lost 7 bases to trimming and J lost 6 bases, with 25 bases between them. CDR1 is SGHTA, CDR2 FQGNSA, per germline. This CDR3 is 16 amino acids long. CDR3 bases: TGTGCCAGCAAATCCGTCGGGCTAGCTGTGGGTGGCGAGCAGTACTTC. Protein product: CASKSVGLAVGGEQYF.

The genes are TRBV7-8 and TRBJ2-7, with D perhaps TRBD1 (6 bases). V was clipped by 5 bases and J by 7 bases, with 21 bases between them. Germline V gene data show CDR1 as SGHVS and CDR2 as FQNEAQ. This CDR3 contains 15 residues. The CDR3 protein is CASSPFVGASYEQYF. The CDR3 DNA is TGTGCCAGCAGCCCCTTCGTGGGGGCCTCGTATGAGCAGTACTTC.

The V call is TRBV7-8, the J call TRBJ1-1; maybe TRBD1 (6 bases). CDR1 is SGHVS and CDR2 is FQNEAQ in the germline V gene. The V end lost 5 bases, the J end lost 4 bases, and 17 bases lay between the germline ends. The length of the CDR3 is 15 residues. This chain's CDR3 is CASSTRDTIGTEAFF. Here the CDR3 DNA reads TGTGCCAGCAGCACTCGGGACACAATAGGCACTGAAGCTTTCTTT.

This clone was recorded only once. The chain has TRBV28 and TRBJ1-1; no clear D gene. The CDR3 contains 11 residues. Germline V CDR1 and CDR2: MDHEN, SYDVKM. For the CDR3, the DNA is TGTGCGGTTAACATGAACACTGAAGCTTTCTTT. Its translation: CAVNMNTEAFF.

The chain combines TRBV12-3 or TRBV12-4 with TRBJ2-4; D is undetermined. Trimming cost V 2 bases and J 13 bases, with 9 bases left between them. The CDR3 has 11 residues. CDR3 sequence: CASSLLGVQYF. DNA of the CDR3: TGTGCCAGCAGTTTATTGGGCGTGCAGTACTTC.

On this clone: The same CDR3 is also encoded by other DNA sequences in this sample. The V gene is TRBV28, the J gene TRBJ1-1; D is undetermined. CDR1 is MDHEN, CDR2 SYDVKM, per germline. V was pared by 2 bases and J by 5 bases, with 6 bases between. CDR3 length: 12 residues. The CDR3: CASSLRQTEAFF. The CDR3 nucleotides read TGTGCCAGCAGTTTACGGCAGACTGAAGCTTTCTTT.

The chain carries TRBV7-8 and TRBJ2-3; perhaps TRBD2 as D (5 bases). This CDR3 region has 14 residues. Per the germline V gene, CDR1 is SGHVS and CDR2 is FQNEAQ. V dropped 3 bases and J dropped 1 base, with 8 bases sitting between them. The CDR3 DNA follows: TGTGCCAGCAGCTTGCTAGCAGGCACAGATACGCAGTATTTT. The encoded protein is CASSLLAGTDTQYF.

The CDR3 sequence: CATRDPAQLTQYF. CDR3 DNA: TGTGCCACACGAGATCCAGCCCAGCTTACGCAGTATTTT. This chain connects TRBV28 to TRBJ2-3; no clear D gene. The CDR3 totals 13 residues. V was pared by 10 bases and J by 8 bases, with 19 bases between. Per germline, CDR1 MDHEN and CDR2 SYDVKM.

This chain connects TRBV27 to TRBJ2-3; TRBD2 matches 8 bases. Germline CDR1 and CDR2: MNHEY and SMNVEV (reference sequence). The CDR3 has 17 residues. V gave up 6 bases and J gave up 2 bases; unmatched junction bases: 13. Here the CDR3 reads CASRPLSGIPYTDTQYF. The CDR3 coding sequence is TGTGCCAGCAGACCCCTTAGCGGGATACCCTACACAGATACGCAGTATTTT.

The V and J genes are TRBV28 and TRBJ2-4; 14 bases map to TRBD2. Germline V gene data show CDR1 as MDHEN and CDR2 as SYDVKM. There are 17 residues in the CDR3. Trimming removed 4 bases from V and 2 bases from J; junction bases left unmatched: 4. Written as DNA, the CDR3 is TGTGCCAGCAGTTCAAGGACTAGCGGGAGGTCCAAAAACATTCAGTACTTC. Its protein is CASSSRTSGRSKNIQYF.

The chain combines TRBV5-1 with TRBJ2-6; D is unresolved. CDR3 size: 16 residues. Germline-derived CDR1 and CDR2 are SGHRS and YFSETQ. V was cut by 0 bases and J by 4 bases, with 11 bases left in between. CDR3 loop: CASSLVLKTGANVLTF. In nucleotides, the CDR3 is TGCGCCAGCAGCTTGGTTTTGAAGACAGGGGCCAACGTCCTGACTTTC.

The rearrangement links TRBV4-2 to TRBJ2-1; 12 nucleotides agree with TRBD2. This CDR3 has 16 residues. V was pared by 2 bases and J by 2 bases, with 1 base of the junction left unmatched. Germline values: CDR1 LGHNA, CDR2 YNFKEQ. The CDR3 region is CASSQPSGRAYNEQFF. In DNA, the CDR3 is TGTGCCAGCAGCCAACCTAGCGGGAGGGCCTACAATGAGCAGTTCTTC.

The chain couples TRBV6-5 to TRBJ2-7; 7 positions agree with TRBD2. CDR3 size: 16 residues. V was pared by 4 bases and J by 2 bases, with 11 bases of the junction left unmatched. Germline V gene data show CDR1 as MNHEY and CDR2 as SVGAGI. CDR3 in DNA: TGTGCCAGCAGTTTGGGCGGGAGTACCGTCCCCTACGAGCAGTACTTC. The encoded protein is CASSLGGSTVPYEQYF.

The rearrangement links TRBV28 to TRBJ2-1, with D unresolved. From germline, CDR1 is MDHEN and CDR2 SYDVKM. V was clipped by 2 bases and J by 9 bases, with 8 bases between them. CDR3 length: 12 amino acids. CDR3 residues: CASSLAPREQFF. The CDR3 DNA reads TGTGCCAGCAGTTTAGCTCCGCGTGAGCAGTTCTTC. Combining the CDR3 with reference TRBV28 and TRBJ2-1 gives the whole variable domain DVKVTQSSRYLVKRTGEKVFLECVQDMDHENMFWYRQDPGLGLRLIYFSYDVKMKEKGDIPEGYSVSREKKERFSLILESASTNQTSMYLCASSLAPREQFFGPGTRLTVL.

The V call is TRBV6-2 or TRBV6-3, the J call TRBJ2-7; D unresolved. Germline-derived CDR1 and CDR2 are MNHEY and SVGEGT. CDR3 size: 13 residues. Trimming removed 6 bases at V and 2 bases at J, with 11 bases between. The CDR3 spells CASSIAQTYEQYF. As DNA, the CDR3 is TGTGCCAGCAGCATAGCCCAAACCTACGAGCAGTACTTC.

The chain uses TRBV24-1 and TRBJ2-3, with D tentatively TRBD2 (6 bases). Trimming removed 3 bases at V and 4 bases at J, with 10 bases between. Germline V CDR1 and CDR2: KGHDR, SFDVKD. The CDR3 has 14 amino acids. CDR3 nucleotide sequence: TGTGCCACCAGTGATGCGACTAGTTCAGATACGCAGTATTTT. Amino acid sequence: CATSDATSSDTQYF.

The chain recombines TRBV18 with TRBJ1-5, with a tentative D call TRBD1 (5 bases). This CDR3 has 14 residues. CDR1 is KGHSH and CDR2 is LQKENI in the germline V gene. Trimming cost V 1 base and J 7 bases, with 11 bases left between them. Here the CDR3 DNA reads TGTGCCAGCTCACCACGGGTTGGGGCCCAGCCCCAGCATTTT. Translated: CASSPRVGAQPQHF.

V gene TRBV19 combines with J gene TRBJ1-4, with TRBD1 matching over 7 bases. V was pared by 3 bases and J by 3 bases, with 13 bases of the junction left unmatched. This CDR3 region has 18 residues. Germline CDR1 LNHDA, CDR2 SQIVND (reference sequence). In DNA, the CDR3 is TGTGCCAGTAGTATCTTTTTTTTCGGGGGACAGTCTAATGAAAAACTGTTTTTT. It is translated as CASSIFFFGGQSNEKLFF.